Listed here are 18 T cell receptor beta chains from one sample, sequenced in a study of T-cell memory formation after mild COVID-19 (dated by TCRdb to the early 2020s). The library was obtained by 5' RACE. Instrument used: Illumina NovaSeq 6000. TCRdb reworked the public reads: Q25 trimming with fastp, MiXCR clone assembly, productive beta chains retained. Rows matching on CDR3 protein sequence are summarized as one entry with the most common DNA and genes. For this sample there are 300,000 to 400,000 distinct CDR3 sequences; more than 15% appear just once. The biggest ten clones account for more than 20% of the sample. The sequencing input was PBMCs or a T cell subset sorted from them (not recorded which). Receptor source: a man aged 18 to 35 who had mild COVID-19 (a few samples of this study predate the infection). The sample titles of this study are shuffled in the database, so cell type and time point are left out; the donor was told from shared clones.

This clonotype was detected a few times. The V call is TRBV19, the J call TRBJ1-1; 8 nucleotides agree with TRBD1. Germline V gives CDR1 LNHDA, CDR2 SQIVND (reference sequence). The V gene end was trimmed by 8 bases and the J gene end by 5 bases; junction bases not matched to a gene: 4. The CDR3 runs to 12 residues. In DNA, the CDR3 is TGTGCCAGTGCAGGGGGCTGGACTGAAGCTTTCTTT. It translates to CASAGGWTEAFF. The complete variable domain, with remaining parts taken from reference TRBV19 and TRBJ1-1, reads DGGITQSPKYLFRKEGQNVTLSCEQNLNHDAMYWYRQDPGQGLRLIYYSQIVNDFQKGDIAEGYSVSREKKESFPLTVTSAQKNPTAFYLCASAGGWTEAFFGQGTRLTVV.

The rearrangement uses TRBV5-1 and TRBJ1-1; perhaps TRBD1 as D (6 bases). Germline V CDR1 and CDR2: SGHRS, YFSETQ. The V gene lost 4 bases and the J gene lost 6 bases, with 19 bases spanning the gap. CDR3 size: 15 residues. Written as DNA, the CDR3 is TGCGCCAGCAGCATCCCTCTTGGGGGGCCTGCTGAAGCTTTCTTT. This codes for CASSIPLGGPAEAFF.

This clonotype was counted a few times. This chain links TRBV7-9 with TRBJ1-4; perhaps TRBD1 as D (5 bases). This CDR3 comprises 14 residues. Germline-derived CDR1 and CDR2 are SEHNR and FQNEAQ (reference sequence). The germline V and J ends were trimmed by 5 bases and 4 bases, with 11 bases remaining between them. The CDR3 reads CASSLRVVNEKLFF. Here the CDR3 DNA reads TGTGCCAGCAGCCTCAGGGTCGTTAATGAAAAACTGTTTTTT.

The V and J genes are TRBV20-1 and TRBJ2-7; TRBD2 matches 14 bases. V shed 5 bases and J 6 bases; nucleotides not matched to a gene: 9. From germline, CDR1 is DFQATT and CDR2 SNEGSKA (reference sequence). There are 15 residues in the CDR3. CDR3 in amino acids: CSAGGTSGGVSEQYF. The CDR3 DNA reads as TGCAGTGCTGGGGGGACTAGCGGGGGCGTCTCCGAGCAGTACTTC.

This chain joins TRBV7-9 and TRBJ1-2, with D unresolved. Germline-derived CDR1 and CDR2 are SEHNR and FQNEAQ (reference sequence). Trimming removed 9 bases from V and 8 bases from J, with 16 bases in between. The length of the CDR3 is 12 residues. CDR3 residues: CASRKGSLGYTF. CDR3 sequence (DNA): TGTGCCAGTCGAAAAGGTTCGCTCGGCTACACCTTC. Based on the CDR3 plus reference TRBV7-9 and TRBJ1-2, the full variable domain is DTGVSQNPRHKITKRGQNVTFRCDPISEHNRLYWYRQTLGQGPEFLTYFQNEAQLEKSRLLSDRFSAERPKGSFSTLEIQRTEQGDSAMYLCASRKGSLGYTFGSGTRLTVV.

To note about this clonotype: The junction departs from germline at one end; a sequencing error may be responsible. The chain joins TRBV5-1 to TRBJ2-3; D gene unclear. The CDR3 runs to 13 residues. The germline CDR1 and CDR2 sequences are SGHRS and YFSETQ. CDR3 coding DNA: TGCGCCAGCGGCTTGGCGAGATCAGATACGCAGTATTTT. Protein sequence: CASGLARSDTQYF.

A word on this clonotype: A clone one base away is much larger, so this may be a read error. V is TRBV11-3 and J is TRBJ1-1; the D gene is possibly TRBD1 (5 bases). The germline V gene has CDR1 SGHNT and CDR2 YENEEA. V was pared by 5 bases and J by 0 bases, with 7 bases between. This CDR3 spans 13 amino acids. For the CDR3, the DNA is TGTGCCAGCAGCATGACAGTGAACACTGAAGCTTTCTTT. Amino acid sequence: CASSMTVNTEAFF.

The chain combines TRBV7-9 with TRBJ1-1, with D hard to call. Deletions cut 3 bases from V and 5 bases from J, with 7 bases between. The CDR3 length is 12 residues. Germline-derived CDR1 and CDR2 are SEHNR and FQNEAQ (reference sequence). The CDR3 coding sequence is TGTGCCAGCAGCTTCAGGTATACTGAAGCTTTCTTT. The encoded protein is CASSFRYTEAFF.

The gene calls are TRBV7-2 and TRBJ2-7; no firm D call. Germline V gives CDR1 SGHTA, CDR2 FQGNSA. The CDR3 has 13 amino acids. Trimming took 0 bases from V and 4 from J, leaving 7 bases between them. Here the CDR3 DNA reads TGTGCCAGCAGCTTAGCGGTTAAGTACGAGCAGTACTTC. Translation: CASSLAVKYEQYF.

This clonotype was counted only a few times. The V call is TRBV2, the J call TRBJ2-1; 8 nucleotides match TRBD1. CDR1 is SNHLY and CDR2 is FYNNEI in the germline V gene. The CDR3 runs to 13 residues. V shed 8 bases and J 6 bases; nucleotides not matched to a gene: 6. The CDR3 nucleotides read TGTGCCAGCGGGGGGACAGGCTCCAATGAGCAGTTCTTC. It translates to CASGGTGSNEQFF.

In its sample, this clonotype was seen many times. V gene TRBV12-3 or TRBV12-4 combines with J gene TRBJ2-3, with D perhaps matching TRBD2 (6 bases). This CDR3 contains 14 residues. The V end lost 8 bases, the J end lost 4 bases, and 16 bases lay between the germline ends. The CDR3 nucleotides are TGTGCCAGCGGTTCTAGGGGCGGGGCAGATACGCAGTATTTT. Its protein is CASGSRGGADTQYF.

The gene calls are TRBV15 and TRBJ2-3; D might be TRBD1 (8 bases). Germline lookup yields CDR1 LNHNV and CDR2 YYDKDF (reference sequence). This CDR3 contains 19 residues. The germline V and J ends were trimmed by 3 bases and 2 bases, with 24 bases remaining between them. The CDR3 bases are TGTGCCACCAGCAGCCCTATAACAGGGGGGGTCGCGAACACAGATACGCAGTATTTT. Its protein product is CATSSPITGGVANTDTQYF.

The gene calls are TRBV4-1 and TRBJ1-5; a possible D gene is TRBD1 (6 bases). Germline V CDR1 and CDR2: MGHRA, YSYEKL. This CDR3 is built from 16 residues. V was trimmed by 2 bases and J by 8 bases, leaving 19 bases between them. The CDR3 DNA is TGCGCCAGCAGCCAAACAGGGTTTTCAACCGTAGAGCCCCAGCATTTT. This encodes CASSQTGFSTVEPQHF.

This chain uses TRBV7-8 with TRBJ2-3; D possibly corresponds to TRBD1 (5 bases). Trimming cost V 8 bases and J 3 bases, with 9 bases left between them. Germline CDR1 is SGHVS and CDR2 is FQNEAQ. The CDR3 is made up of 12 amino acids. The CDR3 nucleotides are TGTGCCAGCGTAGGGGCAACAGATACGCAGTATTTT. Protein: CASVGATDTQYF.

The chain carries TRBV5-1 and TRBJ1-1, with D possibly being TRBD1 (5 bases). Deletions cut 7 bases from V and 1 base from J, with 23 bases between. From germline, CDR1 is SGHRS and CDR2 YFSETQ. This CDR3 comprises 17 residues. The CDR3 DNA reads TGCGCCAGCCTAAGAGGGGACTGGGACTACGAGAACACTGAAGCTTTCTTT. It yields the protein CASLRGDWDYENTEAFF.

This clonotype has only a few counts. The chain is built from TRBV20-1 and TRBJ2-7; 7 positions agree with TRBD2. Losses at the gene ends were 4 bases for V and 2 bases for J; bases not matched to a gene: 5. Germline CDR1 DFQATT, CDR2 SNEGSKA (reference sequence). This CDR3 comprises 13 residues. The CDR3 DNA is TGCAGTGCTACCCCCGGACTAGCCTACGAGCAGTACGTC. It encodes CSATPGLAYEQYV.

The chain recombines TRBV9 with TRBJ2-3; either TRBD1 or TRBD2 may fit D (6 bases each). V lost 0 bases to trimming and J lost 2 bases, with 19 bases between them. CDR3 length equals 18 residues. Germline V CDR1 and CDR2: SGDLS, YYNGEE. The DNA of the CDR3 is TGTGCCAGCAGCGTAGTTGGGGGAGTCCCGGGGGCCACAGATACGCAGTATTTT. Translation gives CASSVVGGVPGATDTQYF.

Many counts were recorded for this clonotype. The chain carries TRBV6-5 and TRBJ2-1; D uncertain. V shed 2 bases and J shed 7 bases, with 6 bases lying between them. Germline V gives CDR1 MNHEY, CDR2 SVGAGI. The CDR3 has 12 residues. The CDR3 loop is CASSYRENEQFF. The CDR3 DNA reads as TGTGCCAGCAGTTACAGGGAAAATGAGCAGTTCTTC.